This T cell receptor beta chain was retrieved from a study of blood T cell repertoires in COVID-19. As for the study in general: The origin of the acute and convalescent COVID-19 samples was the United States, Italy and Spain.

Study processing details: Reference gene primer amplification in the assay estimated nucleated cell counts. TCRdb keeps only in-frame clones here, not all; method: immunoSEQ multiplex PCR. V, J and clone size reflect that table, while D and trimming were determined from the DNA. The sample yields under 450,000 clones, approximately 84% seen once. Living in about two dozen US areas, the participants were between roughly 18 and 89 years of age. Participants were placed into cohorts based on the clinical history they reported. The trim removed 0 bases at V and 5 bases at J, leaving 10 bases unmatched. This CDR3 has 16 amino acids. The germline V gene has CDR1 SGHRS and CDR2 YFSETQ.

The sample consisted of PBMCs or T cells enriched from blood (not recorded which). The receptor comes from a woman aged 25 to 39 who had recovered from COVID-19. The rearrangement uses TRBV5-1 and TRBJ1-1; 7 bases match TRBD1. The CDR3 is CASSLVEGARGTEAFF. The CDR3, as DNA: TGCGCCAGCAGCTTGGTTGAGGGGGCGCGCGGGACTGAAGCTTTCTTT.